A single sample is the source of the 24 T cell receptor beta chains below, sequenced in a study of blood T cell repertoires in COVID-19. Sequencing used immunoSEQ multiplex PCR; TCRdb keeps in-frame clones, though not all of them. The table has approximately 70,000 clones, roughly 90% seen once. The sequencing input was peripheral blood. The origin of the receptors is a woman aged 55-70 years with acute or convalescent COVID-19.

The V and J genes are TRBV6-5 and TRBJ2-3; D perhaps matches TRBD1 (6 bases). Trimming shortened V by 4 bases and J by 6 bases, and 14 bases separated the two germline ends. This CDR3 region has 14 residues. Germline-derived CDR1 and CDR2 are MNHEY and SVGAGI. CDR3 region: CASSSGRGEDTQYF. CDR3 in DNA: TGTGCCAGCAGTTCCGGCAGGGGCGAGGATACGCAGTATTTT.

The chain is built from TRBV7-2 and TRBJ1-2; 8 bases fit TRBD1. This CDR3 region has 15 residues. The germline V gene has CDR1 SGHTA and CDR2 FQGNSA. V was pared by 5 bases and J by 1 base, with 6 bases of the junction left unmatched. CDR3 nucleotides: TGTGCCAGCAGCGGAGACAGGGGACATAACTATGGCTACACCTTC. It encodes CASSGDRGHNYGYTF. Filled out from reference TRBV7-2 and TRBJ1-2, the complete variable domain reads GAGVSQSPSNKVTEKGKDVELRCDPISGHTALYWYRQSLGQGLEFLIYFQGNSAPDKSGLPSDRFSAERTGGSVSTLTIQRTQQEDSAVYLCASSGDRGHNYGYTFGSGTRLTVV.

In its sample, this clone was seen once. The rearrangement links TRBV2 to TRBJ2-7; D unresolved. V was clipped by 5 bases and J by 9 bases, with 20 bases between them. The CDR3 sequence is 14 residues long. The germline V gene has CDR1 SNHLY and CDR2 FYNNEI. The CDR3 reads CASSQRPDAPRQYV. As DNA, the CDR3 is TGTGCCAGCAGTCAGCGCCCCGATGCCCCTAGGCAGTACGTC.

This clone has just one count. The gene calls are TRBV28 and TRBJ1-2; TRBD1 agrees at 9 bases. The CDR3 is 15 amino acids. Germline V gene sequence: CDR1 MDHEN, CDR2 SYDVKM. The V and J ends lost 3 bases and 3 bases, in that order; junction bases with no gene match: 5. The CDR3 DNA reads as TGTGCCAGCAGTTTTGTGACAGGGGGTTACTATGGCTACACCTTC. This sequence encodes CASSFVTGGYYGYTF.

This rearrangement joins TRBV4-1 to TRBJ1-5, with D unclear. The germline V gene encodes CDR1 MGHRA and CDR2 YSYEKL. This CDR3 spans 15 amino acids. The germline V and J ends were trimmed by 0 bases and 0 bases, with 6 bases remaining between them. The CDR3 protein is CASSQDNNSNQPQHF. Written as DNA, the CDR3 is TGCGCCAGCAGCCAAGATAATAATAGCAATCAGCCCCAGCATTTT.

The rearrangement links TRBV6-5 to TRBJ2-1, with 10 bases aligning to TRBD2. Losses at the gene ends were 2 bases for V and 7 bases for J; bases not matched to a gene: 5. CDR1 MNHEY and CDR2 SVGAGI come from the germline V gene. This CDR3 has 15 amino acids. The chain's CDR3 is CASSYASGRGNEQFF. The CDR3 DNA follows: TGTGCCAGCAGTTACGCGAGCGGGAGGGGTAATGAGCAGTTCTTC.

This clone was recorded once. The V and J genes are TRBV5-1 and TRBJ1-4; D gene unclear. CDR3 length equals 14 residues. CDR1 and CDR2 (germline): SGHRS, YFSETQ. Trimming stripped 1 base from V and 0 bases from J, with 4 bases between. CDR3 amino acids: CASSLTATNEKLFF. As DNA, the CDR3 is TGCGCCAGCAGCTTGACAGCAACTAATGAAAAACTGTTTTTT.

The rearrangement uses TRBV11-3 and TRBJ2-1; 7 bases match TRBD2. The junction had 5 bases not matched to a gene; V was cut back by 5 bases and J by 10 bases. The CDR3 is 12 residues long. The germline CDR1 and CDR2 sequences are SGHNT and YENEEA. In DNA form, the CDR3 reads TGTGCCAGCAGCCTAGGACTAGGGGAGCAGTTCTTC. Translated, it gives CASSLGLGEQFF.

The chain employs TRBV19 and TRBJ1-4, with D maybe TRBD1 (6 bases). The germline CDR1 and CDR2 sequences are LNHDA and SQIVND (reference sequence). The ends were cut back, 8 bases at V and 4 bases at J, with 17 bases in the middle. The CDR3 runs 15 residues. In DNA, the CDR3 is TGTGCCAGTCACCGGGCCGGGACACATAATGAAAAACTGTTTTTT. Its translation is CASHRAGTHNEKLFF.

In this sample, this clone turned up once. This sample includes further DNA sequences coding for the same CDR3. The chain links TRBV7-9 to TRBJ2-5; maybe TRBD2 (6 bases). This CDR3 spans 13 amino acids. V lost 4 bases and J 5 bases, leaving 11 bases between the germline ends. Germline CDR1 is SEHNR and CDR2 is FQNEAQ (reference sequence). The CDR3 DNA sequence: TGTGCCAGCAGCTCAAGTGGGGGGGAGACCCAGTACTTC. Amino acids: CASSSSGGETQYF.

The J gene is TRBJ1-5, the V gene TRBV5-1; a weak D match, TRBD1 (5 bases). The V and J ends lost 1 base and 8 bases respectively, with 13 bases between them. The CDR3 loop spans 14 amino acids. The V gene's germline CDR1 is SGHRS and CDR2 YFSETQ. The DNA for the CDR3 is TGCGCCAGCAGCTTGTCAGGGAAAGGAGAGCCCCAGCATTTT. Its protein is CASSLSGKGEPQHF.

V usage is TRBV5-4 and J usage is TRBJ2-3; D perhaps matches TRBD1 (5 bases). V was cut by 1 base and J by 3 bases, with 12 bases left in between. The CDR3 extends over 15 amino acids. From germline, CDR1 is SGHNT and CDR2 YYREEE (reference sequence). The CDR3 nucleotides are TGTGCCAGCAGCTTGAGATGGCAGGGTACAGATACGCAGTATTTT. Translated: CASSLRWQGTDTQYF.

The V and J genes are TRBV7-2 and TRBJ1-2; 11 bases are shared with TRBD1. This CDR3 has 17 amino acids. The V gene's germline CDR1 is SGHTA and CDR2 FQGNSA. The trim removed 1 base at V and 2 bases at J, leaving 6 bases unmatched. This CDR3 is CASSLDLGTGGNYGYTF. The CDR3 DNA is TGTGCCAGCAGCTTAGATTTAGGGACAGGGGGGAACTATGGCTACACCTTC.

The chain joins TRBV27 to TRBJ1-3; D perhaps matches TRBD1 (6 bases). Germline values: CDR1 MNHEY, CDR2 SMNVEV (reference sequence). V was trimmed by 2 bases and J by 2 bases, leaving 10 bases between them. The CDR3 contains 15 residues. DNA of the CDR3: TGTGCCAGCAGTTTAAAGGGACAACCTGGAAACACCATATATTTT. It translates to CASSLKGQPGNTIYF.

The V and J genes are TRBV5-1 and TRBJ2-1; 7 positions match TRBD1. V gave up 6 bases and J gave up 10 bases; unmatched junction bases: 10. The CDR3 is made up of 13 amino acids. The germline V gene encodes CDR1 SGHRS and CDR2 YFSETQ. The CDR3 coding sequence is TGCGCCAGCACCGCAACAGGGGTAGGGGAGCAGTTCTTC. Translating it yields CASTATGVGEQFF.

V usage is TRBV5-4 and J usage is TRBJ2-1; maybe TRBD1 (6 bases). V was shortened by 2 bases and J by 7 bases, with 13 bases between the two germline ends. Germline assignment: CDR1 SGHNT and CDR2 YYREEE (reference sequence). CDR3 length: 14 residues. CDR3 bases: TGTGCCAGCAGCTTCGGACTCCAGGGGAATGAGCAGTTCTTC. Encoded protein: CASSFGLQGNEQFF.

The chain employs TRBV6-6 and TRBJ2-2, with 9 positions matching TRBD1. Germline CDR1 reads MNHNY; CDR2 reads SVGAGI (reference sequence). Trimming cost V 6 bases and J 6 bases; bases outside gene matches: 11. This CDR3 has 16 residues. CDR3 loop: CASRRGQGGGAGELFF. The CDR3 bases are TGTGCCAGCAGACGGGGACAGGGTGGAGGGGCCGGGGAGCTGTTTTTT.

This sequence joins TRBV24-1 and TRBJ2-2, with D uncertain. V gave up 3 bases and J gave up 11 bases, with 12 bases separating them. Germline-derived CDR1 and CDR2 are KGHDR and SFDVKD. The CDR3 runs to 13 residues. The CDR3 DNA is TGTGCCACCAGTGATATCCACACCCAAGAGCTGTTTTTT. It yields the protein CATSDIHTQELFF.

The chain employs TRBV6-5 and TRBJ2-5, with TRBD2 matching 15 bases. J lost 6 bases, V lost 10 bases, and 6 bases had no gene match. The CDR3 totals 14 residues. Germline values: CDR1 MNHEY, CDR2 SVGAGI. CDR3 in DNA: TGTGCCACGGGACTAGCGGGGGGCTCCCAGACCCAGTACTTC. Residues: CATGLAGGSQTQYF.

This chain connects TRBV11-2 to TRBJ2-7; TRBD2 is a possible D gene (5 bases). The V gene lost 3 bases and the J gene lost 7 bases, with 7 bases spanning the gap. The CDR3 runs 11 residues. Germline CDR1 is SGHAT and CDR2 is FQNNGV. The CDR3 bases are TGTGCCAGCAGCTTCGGGGAGGAGCAGTACGTC. Encoded protein: CASSFGEEQYV.

CDR3 in DNA: TGTGCCAGCAGCGTAGGACTAGCGGGAGCCTCGAGCCGGTGGTACAATGAGCAGTTCTTC. Its protein product is CASSVGLAGASSRWYNEQFF. V is TRBV9 and J is TRBJ2-1, with 12 bases identical to TRBD2. CDR1 is SGDLS, CDR2 YYNGEE, per germline. This CDR3 spans 20 amino acids. Trimming took 0 bases from V and 4 from J; bases not matched to a gene: 14. Based on the CDR3 plus reference TRBV9 and TRBJ2-1, the full variable domain is DSGVTQTPKHLITATGQRVTLRCSPRSGDLSVYWYQQSLDQGLQFLIQYYNGEERAKGNILERFSAQQFPDLHSELNLSSLELGDSALYFCASSVGLAGASSRWYNEQFFGPGTRLTVL.

This chain links TRBV29-1 with TRBJ2-1; tentatively, D is TRBD1 (5 bases). The CDR3 contains 13 residues. Germline loops: CDR1 SQVTM, CDR2 ANQGSEA. Trimming shortened V by 5 bases and J by 4 bases, and 12 bases separated the two germline ends. The DNA for the CDR3 is TGCAGCGTTAACCCACAGGATTACAATGAGCAGTTCTTC. This codes for CSVNPQDYNEQFF.

The genes are TRBV11-2 and TRBJ2-3, with 11 bases lining up with TRBD2. Germline V CDR1 and CDR2: SGHAT, FQNNGV. This CDR3 comprises 19 residues. The V gene end was trimmed by 1 base and the J gene end by 0 bases; junction bases not matched to a gene: 9. CDR3 DNA: TGTGCCAGCAGCTTAGTTCCCCCCGCTAGCGGGAGGAGCACAGATACGCAGTATTTT. Amino acids: CASSLVPPASGRSTDTQYF. Filled out from reference TRBV11-2 and TRBJ2-3, the complete variable domain reads EAGVAQSPRYKIIEKRQSVAFWCNPISGHATLYWYQQILGQGPKLLIQFQNNGVVDDSQLPKDRFSAERLKGVDSTLKIQPAKLEDSAVYLCASSLVPPASGRSTDTQYFGPGTRLTVL.

V is TRBV6-1 and J is TRBJ1-1, with D perhaps TRBD1 (5 bases). The length of the CDR3 is 14 residues. Germline lookup yields CDR1 MNHNS and CDR2 SASEGT. V was shortened by 1 base and J by 9 bases, with 15 bases between the two germline ends. This chain's CDR3 is CASSEGGEWVKAFF. The DNA of the CDR3 is TGTGCCAGCAGTGAAGGGGGGGAATGGGTAAAAGCTTTCTTT.